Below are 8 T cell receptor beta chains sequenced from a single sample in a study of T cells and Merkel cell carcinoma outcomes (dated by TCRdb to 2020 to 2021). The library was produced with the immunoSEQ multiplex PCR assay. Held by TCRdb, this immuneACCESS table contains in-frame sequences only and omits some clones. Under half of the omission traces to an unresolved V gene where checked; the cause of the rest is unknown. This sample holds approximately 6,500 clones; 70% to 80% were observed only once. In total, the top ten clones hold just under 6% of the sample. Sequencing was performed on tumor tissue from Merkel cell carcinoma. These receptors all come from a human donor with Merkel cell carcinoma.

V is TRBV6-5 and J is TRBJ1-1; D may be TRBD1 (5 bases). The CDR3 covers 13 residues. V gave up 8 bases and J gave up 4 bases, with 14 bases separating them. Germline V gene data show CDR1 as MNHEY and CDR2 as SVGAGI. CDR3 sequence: CASRWGSSTEAFF. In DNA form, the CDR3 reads TGTGCCAGCCGGTGGGGGTCTAGCACTGAAGCTTTCTTT.

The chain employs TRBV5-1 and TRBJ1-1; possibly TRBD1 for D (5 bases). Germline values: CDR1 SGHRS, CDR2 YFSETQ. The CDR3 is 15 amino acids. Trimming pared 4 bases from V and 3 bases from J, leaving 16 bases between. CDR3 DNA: TGCGCCAGCAGCGGGCCGTCCCAGGGAGACACTGAAGCTTTCTTT. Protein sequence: CASSGPSQGDTEAFF. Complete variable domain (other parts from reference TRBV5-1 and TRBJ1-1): KAGVTQTPRYLIKTRGQQVTLSCSPISGHRSVSWYQQTPGQGLQFLFEYFSETQRNKGNFPGRFSGRQFSNSRSEMNVSTLELGDSALYLCASSGPSQGDTEAFFGQGTRLTVV.

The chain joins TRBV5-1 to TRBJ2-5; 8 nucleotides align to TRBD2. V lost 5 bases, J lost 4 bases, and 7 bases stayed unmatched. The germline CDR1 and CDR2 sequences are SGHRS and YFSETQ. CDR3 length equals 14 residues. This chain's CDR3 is CASRPLAGTETQYF. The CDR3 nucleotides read TGCGCCAGCAGGCCCTTAGCGGGAACAGAGACCCAGTACTTC.

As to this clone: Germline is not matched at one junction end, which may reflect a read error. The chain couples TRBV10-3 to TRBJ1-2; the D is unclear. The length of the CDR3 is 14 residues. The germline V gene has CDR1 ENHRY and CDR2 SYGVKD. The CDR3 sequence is CTISGVRAPDGYTF. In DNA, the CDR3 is TGTACCATCAGTGGCGTACGGGCTCCTGATGGCTACACCTTC.

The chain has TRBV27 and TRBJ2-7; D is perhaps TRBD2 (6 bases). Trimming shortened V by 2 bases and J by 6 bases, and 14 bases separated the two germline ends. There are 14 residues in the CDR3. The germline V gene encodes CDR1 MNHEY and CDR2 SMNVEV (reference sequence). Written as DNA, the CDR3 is TGTGCCAGCAGTTTAGGTGGAGGGTGGCGCGAGCAGTACTTC. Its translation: CASSLGGGWREQYF.

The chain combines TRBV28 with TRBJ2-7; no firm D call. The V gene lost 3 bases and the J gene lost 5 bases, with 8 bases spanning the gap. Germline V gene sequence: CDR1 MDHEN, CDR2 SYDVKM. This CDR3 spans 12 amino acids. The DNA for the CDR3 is TGTGCCAGCAGTTTTGGACGGAACGAGCAGTACTTC. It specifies CASSFGRNEQYF. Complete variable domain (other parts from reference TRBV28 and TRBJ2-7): DVKVTQSSRYLVKRTGEKVFLECVQDMDHENMFWYRQDPGLGLRLIYFSYDVKMKEKGDIPEGYSVSREKKERFSLILESASTNQTSMYLCASSFGRNEQYFGPGTRLTVT.

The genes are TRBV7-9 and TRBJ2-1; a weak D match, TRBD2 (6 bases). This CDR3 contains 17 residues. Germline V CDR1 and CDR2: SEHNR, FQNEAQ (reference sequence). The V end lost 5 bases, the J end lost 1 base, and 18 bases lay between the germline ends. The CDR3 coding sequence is TGTGCCAGCAGCCCGCGGCGGGACGGGTGGTCCTACAATGAGCAGTTCTTC. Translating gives CASSPRRDGWSYNEQFF.

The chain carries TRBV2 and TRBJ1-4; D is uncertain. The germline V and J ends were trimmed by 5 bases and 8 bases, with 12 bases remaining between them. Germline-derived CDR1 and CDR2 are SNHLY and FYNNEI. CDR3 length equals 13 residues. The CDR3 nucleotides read TGTGCCAGCAGTAACTCGGCGGGGGAAAAACTGTTTTTT. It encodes CASSNSAGEKLFF.